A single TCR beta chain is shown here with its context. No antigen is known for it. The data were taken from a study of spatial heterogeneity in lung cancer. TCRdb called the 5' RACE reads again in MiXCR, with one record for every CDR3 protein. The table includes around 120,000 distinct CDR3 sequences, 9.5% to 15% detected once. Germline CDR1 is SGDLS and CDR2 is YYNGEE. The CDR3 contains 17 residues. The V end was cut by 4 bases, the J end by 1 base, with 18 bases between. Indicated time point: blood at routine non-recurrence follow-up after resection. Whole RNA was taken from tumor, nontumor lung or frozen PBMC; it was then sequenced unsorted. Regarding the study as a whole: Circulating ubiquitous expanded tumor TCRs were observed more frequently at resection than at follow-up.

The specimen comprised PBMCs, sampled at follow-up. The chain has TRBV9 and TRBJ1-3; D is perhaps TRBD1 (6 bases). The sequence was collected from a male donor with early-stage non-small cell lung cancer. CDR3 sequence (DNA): TGTGCCAGCAGCCTAGAGACAGGTCCGGCATCTGGAAACACCATATATTTT. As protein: CASSLETGPASGNTIYF. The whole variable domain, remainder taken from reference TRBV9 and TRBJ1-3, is DSGVTQTPKHLITATGQRVTLRCSPRSGDLSVYWYQQSLDQGLQFLIQYYNGEERAKGNILERFSAQQFPDLHSELNLSSLELGDSALYFCASSLETGPASGNTIYFGEGSWLTVV.